This T cell receptor (beta chain) originates from a study of T cells in Graves' hyperthyroidism and ophthalmopathy (dated by TCRdb to about 2019). For the study in its entirety: TCR V-J signatures able to tell the groups apart were searched for in a discovery cohort of 100 patients, of whom fewer than 45 had Graves' ophthalmopathy and about 60 had stable Graves' hyperthyroidism. According to the paper, TCR Vbeta CDR3 sequencing was carried out on 135 peripheral blood samples, which came from around 43 ophthalmopathy, 75 to 80 hyperthyroidism and roughly 17 progressor patients. In six Graves' hyperthyroidism patients, the study also compared T-cell repertoires from thyroid tissue with T-cell repertoires from blood. Prospective prediction of ophthalmopathy was tested in an independent validation cohort consisting of 18 hyperthyroidism patients and 17 patients who later progressed to ophthalmopathy. After blood sampling, hyperthyroidism patients were treated with methimazole at a starting dose of 30 mg daily, and ophthalmopathy patients were treated with high-dose intravenous methylprednisolone. The 75 to 100 discovery patients were randomly split 7:3 into training and test sets.

At the junction V is shortened by 6 bases and J by 4 bases; bases outside the gene matches: 2. Reading the germline V gene gives CDR1 SQVTM and CDR2 ANQGSEA. The CDR3 numbers 11 residues from cysteine through phenylalanine. Here the CDR3 DNA is all that survives: 33 bases in frame from base 1. Amplification of TCR beta CDR3 regions was carried out from RNA transcripts. A first-round RT-PCR of the TCR CDR3 used the HTBI primer set with the Qiagen OneStep RT-PCR kit. Libraries were constructed in a second round of multiplex PCR, after which size selection and purification were carried out. The libraries were sequenced on an Illumina HiSeq2000 using paired-end 100 bp reads. Per the source publication's procedure: SOAPnuke was used to process the raw data, with reads discarded if the reads contained adapters or uncalled bases, had a mean Phred below 15, or lacked an exact constant-primer or identifier match. High-quality paired reads were merged using COPE v1.2.5, and each unique nucleotide sequence was defined as a clonotype. MiTCR v1.1 was used to align the clonotypes against IMGT TRBV, TRBD and TRBJ reference segments. Only V-J combinations with frequency above 0.0001, covering 98% to 99.2% of repertoires, were analysed. The TCS score was defined as the ratio of F50 (clonal expansion) to E x V (chaos), calculated using BLOSUM62-based TCRdist between CDR3 peptides within each V-J. Welch's t-statistics and random forest reduced roughly 540 V-J features to fewer than 15, which were used in a naive Bayes classifier (R e1071). Thyroid-blood repertoire similarity was quantified with the Morisita-Horn index. Clones were called with MiXCR by TCRdb after fastp trimmed the public reads at Q25, and only in-frame beta chains were retained. Rows matching on CDR3 protein sequence are summarized as one entry with the most common DNA and genes. TCRdb assigned the V and J calls; the authors' analysis was not used. For this sample there are hundreds of thousands of distinct CDR3 sequences; about 45% appear just once. About 7% of the sample is held by the ten biggest clonotypes.

As for this clonotype: There is no known antigen for this receptor. No much larger clonotype is one base removed from it; base qualities were not supplied.

Any patient with an uncontrolled infection, another autoimmune disease, pregnancy or lactation was excluded. Diagnoses relied on clinical symptoms, serum thyroxine and TRAb, thyroid ultrasound and orbital computed tomography. Trizol reagent was used to extract total RNA, and RNA quality was then checked on an Agilent 2100 Bioanalyzer. Overall study outcomes, separate from this receptor: Most expanded thyroid clonotypes (frequency above 0.001) were also found in blood, which suggests that blood repertoires may mirror thyroid immune responses. In validation, the model predicted progression to ophthalmopathy with 55% to 71% sensitivity and 72% to 85% specificity, a median of about six months before onset. Sample size was not statistically predetermined, and blinding of investigators to group allocation was not performed. A 13 V-J signature model separated ophthalmopathy from stable hyperthyroidism, with over 85% sensitivity and approximately 81% specificity in cross-validation and 80%/75% in testing.

The origin of this receptor is an adult man with Graves' disease, either hyperthyroidism or ophthalmopathy (not recorded which). The sample was peripheral blood or thyroid tissue (not recorded which). The chain links TRBV29-1 with TRBJ1-2, with 7 middle bases fitting TRBD1. In nucleotides, the sequence is TGCAGCGTAGGGGGCATCTATGGCTACACCTTC. It translates as CSVGGIYGYTF.